A single T cell receptor beta chain is shown here with its context. Antigen: not known. Time point denoted: week 5, during vaccination. The study gave 300 ug of mutant IDH1 20-mer peptide per vaccine dose, with topical imiquimod. Donors had new IDH1-mutant astrocytomas of WHO grade 3 or 4 (ATRX-lost). Sequencing used immunoSEQ multiplex PCR; TCRdb keeps in-frame clones, though not all of them. The sample includes tens of thousands of clones, about 86% of them seen just once. The data belong to a study of a mutant IDH1 vaccine in newly diagnosed glioma. In the study overall: The patients received vaccinations eight times, in weeks 1, 3, 5, 7, 11, 15, 19 and 23. Beforehand, treatment had been radiotherapy, temozolomide, or both; the majority received both. Patients began vaccination 4-6 weeks after radiotherapy alone, or with temozolomide cycles.

V was clipped by 0 bases and J by 2 bases, with 3 bases between them. This CDR3 has 12 amino acids. The germline gives CDR1 SGHDT, CDR2 YYEEEE. The sequence was collected from a man aged 30-40 years with glioma. Sample: PBMCs, taken from a glioma patient whose treatment included an IDH1 peptide vaccine. The chain links TRBV5-6 to TRBJ2-7; D is uncertain. The CDR3 loop reads CASSLEAYEQYF. CDR3 DNA sequence: TGTGCCAGCAGCTTGGAGGCCTACGAGCAGTACTTC.